The next 32 T cell receptor beta chains were all read from a single sample in a study of CD8+ T cells in alopecia areata. Treatment: oral pan-JAK inhibitor, 5-10 mg twice daily. RNA extraction was followed by reverse transcription into cDNA, which acted as the sequencing template. Data came from immunoSEQ multiplex PCR; TCRdb stores just in-frame clones and leaves some out. The table lists approximately 220,000 clones, around two fifths of them singletons. The sample consisted of CD4+ T cells sorted from blood, taken at roughly week 30, from a patient treated with tofacitinib. These receptors originate from a human donor with alopecia areata.

The V and J genes are TRBV6-5 and TRBJ1-5; TRBD1 aligns across 7 bases. Trimming cost V 5 bases and J 4 bases; bases outside gene matches: 5. This CDR3 region has 14 residues. CDR1 is MNHEY, CDR2 SVGAGI, per germline. DNA of the CDR3: TGTGCCAGCAGTCCGAGACAGGGTAATCAGCCCCAGCATTTT. Translation: CASSPRQGNQPQHF.

V gene TRBV7-2 combines with J gene TRBJ2-3; TRBD2 agrees at 10 bases. The CDR3 covers 16 residues. CDR1 and CDR2 (germline): SGHTA, FQGNSA. Trimming at V came to 3 bases and at J to 0 bases, leaving 3 bases not matched to a gene. In DNA, the CDR3 is TGTGCCAGCAGCTTTCTAGCGGGGGTTAGCACAGATACGCAGTATTTT. This codes for CASSFLAGVSTDTQYF.

The CDR3 loop is CASSLHRESGGYTF. Written as DNA, the CDR3 is TGCGCCAGCAGCTTACACAGGGAATCAGGTGGCTACACCTTC. The chain joins TRBV5-1 to TRBJ1-2, with D possibly matching TRBD1 (6 bases). Germline V CDR1 and CDR2: SGHRS, YFSETQ. Trimming shortened V by 2 bases and J by 7 bases, and 15 bases separated the two germline ends. The CDR3 length is 14 residues.

V gene TRBV7-6 combines with J gene TRBJ2-3; no definite D call. This CDR3 spans 12 amino acids. Trimming left V 5 bases short and J 5 bases short, with 8 bases between. Germline V gene lookup returns CDR1 SGHVS and CDR2 FNYEAQ. The CDR3 spells CASSENRDTQYF. The CDR3 DNA reads as TGTGCCAGCAGCGAAAACAGAGATACGCAGTATTTT.

This chain connects TRBV25-1 to TRBJ1-1; a possible D gene is TRBD1 (5 bases). With 6 bases removed from V and 7 bases from J, the gap between germline ends came to 15 bases. Germline V gives CDR1 MGHDK, CDR2 SYGVNS. The CDR3 sequence is 13 residues long. The CDR3 region is CASRRGAGIEAFF. CDR3 nucleotide sequence: TGTGCCAGCAGACGAGGGGCAGGGATTGAAGCTTTCTTT.

The V call is TRBV29-1, the J call TRBJ2-2, with no clear D. Trimming shortened V by 4 bases and J by 4 bases, and 10 bases separated the two germline ends. The CDR3 is made up of 13 amino acids. Germline V gene lookup returns CDR1 SQVTM and CDR2 ANQGSEA. CDR3: CSVGVGSTGELFF. In DNA, the CDR3 is TGCAGCGTTGGCGTGGGGTCCACCGGGGAGCTGTTTTTT.

The rearrangement joins TRBV2 to TRBJ2-7; the D call may be TRBD1 or TRBD2 (5 bases each). Between the trimmed V and J ends, which lost 2 bases and 6 bases, there was a span of 11 bases. The CDR3 totals 13 residues. Germline V gene lookup returns CDR1 SNHLY and CDR2 FYNNEI. The CDR3 spells CASSEQGPGEQYF. CDR3 coding DNA: TGTGCCAGCAGTGAACAGGGACCGGGCGAGCAGTACTTC.

The chain recombines TRBV10-1 with TRBJ2-7; tentative D call: TRBD1 (5 bases). In germline, CDR1 is WNHNN, CDR2 SYGVQD (reference sequence). The CDR3 is 15 amino acids. V shed 5 bases and J shed 2 bases, with 16 bases lying between them. CDR3 DNA: TGCGCCAGCAGTTTTGGAGCCCTAGGGGCCTACGAGCAGTACTTC. This sequence encodes CASSFGALGAYEQYF.

This clone was seen only a few times. The V gene is TRBV19, the J gene TRBJ2-2, with a weak D call TRBD2 (6 bases). The CDR3 spans 15 residues. V gave up 3 bases and J gave up 2 bases, with 10 bases separating them. Germline lookup yields CDR1 LNHDA and CDR2 SQIVND (reference sequence). This chain's CDR3 is CASSMGLYNTGELFF. The CDR3 region has the DNA TGTGCCAGTAGTATGGGACTCTATAACACCGGGGAGCTGTTTTTT.

The sample holds a few counts of this clone. This rearrangement joins TRBV2 to TRBJ2-7; 10 bases are a match to TRBD2. Germline assignment: CDR1 SNHLY and CDR2 FYNNEI. With V trimmed by 6 bases and J by 4 bases, 3 bases remained unmatched. The CDR3 loop spans 13 amino acids. CDR3 sequence: CASRGLARYEQYF. CDR3 DNA: TGTGCCAGCAGGGGACTAGCGAGATACGAGCAGTACTTC.

This clone was detected only a few times. The chain has TRBV5-1 and TRBJ2-7, with D possibly TRBD1 on 6 matching bases. The V end was cut by 4 bases, the J end by 4 bases, with 9 bases between. From germline, CDR1 is SGHRS and CDR2 YFSETQ. CDR3 length: 12 residues. The CDR3 DNA reads as TGCGCCAGCAGCCGGACAGCTTACGAGCAGTACTTC. Residues: CASSRTAYEQYF.

V gene TRBV18 combines with J gene TRBJ2-2, with 7 bases lining up with TRBD2. The germline CDR1 and CDR2 sequences are KGHSH and LQKENI. V trimming: 3 bases; J trimming: 0 bases; junction bases outside the gene matches: 4. The CDR3 loop spans 16 amino acids. CDR3 in DNA: TGTGCCAGCTCACCCCTGGCGGGGGCGAACACCGGGGAGCTGTTTTTT. Translating gives CASSPLAGANTGELFF.

CDR3 nucleotide sequence: TGTGCCAGCAGCCTTGACAGGGAGAATGGAAACACCATATATTTT. Translation gives CASSLDRENGNTIYF. This sequence joins TRBV4-2 and TRBJ1-3; 7 nucleotides align to TRBD1. The J segment lost 3 bases and the V segment lost 4 bases, leaving 6 bases of the junction unmatched. The CDR3 sequence is 15 residues long. Looked up from germline, CDR1 is LGHNA and CDR2 is YNFKEQ.

In its sample, this clone was seen a few times. The chain links TRBV5-1 to TRBJ2-2; D not certain. V was trimmed by 1 base and J by 3 bases, leaving 10 bases between them. The CDR3 is made up of 15 amino acids. Germline CDR1 and CDR2: SGHRS and YFSETQ. This chain's CDR3 is CASSLSLKYTGELFF. The CDR3 DNA reads TGCGCCAGCAGCTTGAGTCTCAAATACACCGGGGAGCTGTTTTTT.

The rearrangement joins TRBV19 to TRBJ1-5, with a tentative D call TRBD1 (6 bases). CDR1 is LNHDA, CDR2 SQIVND, per germline (reference sequence). The CDR3 is 15 residues long. The V gene lost 5 bases and the J gene lost 1 base, with 12 bases spanning the gap. CDR3 sequence: CASSYRVESNQPQHF. The CDR3 DNA follows: TGTGCCAGTAGTTACAGGGTAGAGAGCAATCAGCCCCAGCATTTT.

This clone has just a few counts. This chain joins TRBV10-3 and TRBJ2-7; no clear D gene. Trimming took off 0 bases at V and 4 bases at J, with 7 bases between the two ends. CDR3 length: 13 residues. Germline CDR1 ENHRY, CDR2 SYGVKD. In DNA form, the CDR3 reads TGTGCCATCAGTGAGTCCAACCCATACGAGCAGTACTTC. Its translation: CAISESNPYEQYF.

This clone has only a few counts. The V and J genes are TRBV6-6 and TRBJ1-2; no clear D gene. There are 12 residues in the CDR3. Germline V lookup: CDR1 MNHNY, CDR2 SVGAGI (reference sequence). Trimming shortened V by 2 bases and J by 2 bases, and 3 bases separated the two germline ends. Written as DNA, the CDR3 is TGTGCCAGCAGTTACCAGAACTATGGCTACACCTTC. The encoded protein is CASSYQNYGYTF.

This clone was seen a handful of times. This chain connects TRBV7-2 to TRBJ2-3; a weak D match, TRBD2 (5 bases). Germline CDR1 and CDR2: SGHTA and FQGNSA. V lost 5 bases and J lost 4, with 16 bases in between. The CDR3 is 15 amino acids. The CDR3 coding sequence is TGTGCCAGCAGCACCCTTGAGGGCGTACCAGATACGCAGTATTTT. Amino acid sequence: CASSTLEGVPDTQYF.

The genes are TRBV5-4 and TRBJ1-2, with 10 bases aligning to TRBD1. CDR3 length equals 14 residues. Germline V gene data show CDR1 as SGHNT and CDR2 as YYREEE (reference sequence). Unmatched junction bases numbered 4, after V lost 0 bases and J lost 8 bases. The CDR3 DNA sequence: TGTGCCAGCAGCTTGGCGGGACAGGGGAAAGGCTACACCTTC. It is translated as CASSLAGQGKGYTF.

V gene TRBV4-1 combines with J gene TRBJ1-4; no reliable D call. The CDR3 totals 15 residues. The V gene's germline CDR1 is MGHRA and CDR2 YSYEKL. The V end lost 1 base, the J end lost 0 bases, and 6 bases lay between the germline ends. CDR3 sequence: CASSQALTTNEKLFF. CDR3 DNA: TGCGCCAGCAGCCAAGCTCTTACAACTAATGAAAAACTGTTTTTT.

J is TRBJ1-2 and V is TRBV29-1, with D perhaps TRBD1 (5 bases). The germline V gene encodes CDR1 SQVTM and CDR2 ANQGSEA. Trimming removed 0 bases from V and 2 bases from J, with 19 bases in between. The CDR3 consists of 17 residues. The CDR3 sequence: CSVEDLWRGTWNYGYTF. The DNA of the CDR3 is TGCAGCGTTGAAGATCTTTGGCGAGGGACGTGGAACTATGGCTACACCTTC.

CDR3 coding DNA: TGCAGCGAGTCAAGGACAGGGGGCGATGGCTACACCTTC. Protein: CSESRTGGDGYTF. V is TRBV29-1 and J is TRBJ1-2, with TRBD1 identical over 11 bases. Trimming at V came to 7 bases and at J to 6 bases, leaving 7 bases not matched to a gene. The length of the CDR3 is 13 residues. Germline lookup yields CDR1 SQVTM and CDR2 ANQGSEA.

The chain couples TRBV14 to TRBJ2-1, with TRBD2 matching 9 bases. CDR3 length: 15 amino acids. Germline trimming cut 1 base from V and 7 bases from J; bases unmatched to any gene: 5. The germline gives CDR1 SGHDN, CDR2 FVKESK. The CDR3 DNA reads TGTGCCAGCAGCCAAGTTGGACTAGCGATAAATGAGCAGTTCTTC. Residues: CASSQVGLAINEQFF.

V usage is TRBV4-2 and J usage is TRBJ1-2; weak D call: TRBD1 (6 bases). The ends were cut back, 0 bases at V and 8 bases at J, with 19 bases in the middle. Per the germline V gene, CDR1 is LGHNA and CDR2 is YNFKEQ. This CDR3 spans 16 amino acids. The DNA of the CDR3 is TGTGCCAGCAGCCAAGATCTAACAGGGACGAGCAGGGGCTACACCTTC. This encodes CASSQDLTGTSRGYTF.

The CDR3 bases are TGTGCCAGCAGTGGCGGACACCCAAACTCCTACGAGCAGTACTTC. It yields the protein CASSGGHPNSYEQYF. This chain connects TRBV6-5 to TRBJ2-7; D possibly corresponds to TRBD1 (5 bases). This CDR3 comprises 15 residues. Germline V gene sequence: CDR1 MNHEY, CDR2 SVGAGI. V was shortened by 5 bases and J by 0 bases, with 14 bases between the two germline ends.

This clone turned up a few times. The J gene is TRBJ2-3, the V gene TRBV6-1; D unclear. In germline, CDR1 is MNHNS, CDR2 SASEGT. This CDR3 has 16 residues. V lost 1 base and J lost 1, with 12 bases in between. The CDR3 protein is CASSEVGPSRTDTQYF. The CDR3 nucleotides are TGTGCCAGCAGTGAAGTAGGTCCGAGCCGCACAGATACGCAGTATTTT.

This clone came up a few times. The rearrangement uses TRBV5-6 and TRBJ2-4, with D unresolved. Germline V lookup: CDR1 SGHDT, CDR2 YYEEEE. The CDR3 covers 15 residues. V dropped 0 bases and J dropped 6 bases, with 13 bases sitting between them. This CDR3 is CASSLAGKRRNIQYF. DNA for the CDR3: TGTGCCAGCAGCTTGGCCGGTAAACGGCGAAACATTCAGTACTTC.

This clone was seen more than once but under ten times. The chain recombines TRBV5-4 with TRBJ1-4; 10 bases are shared with TRBD1. With 4 bases clipped from V and 5 bases from J, the junction kept 11 bases outside the gene matches. CDR1 is SGHNT, CDR2 YYREEE, per germline (reference sequence). CDR3 length equals 17 residues. CDR3 sequence reads: CASSLTPGQGTNEKLFF. As DNA, the CDR3 is TGTGCCAGCAGCCTTACCCCGGGACAGGGGACCAATGAAAAACTGTTTTTT.

The chain combines TRBV29-1 with TRBJ2-3; no clear D. Deletions cut 6 bases from V and 9 bases from J, with 16 bases between. Germline V gene sequence: CDR1 SQVTM, CDR2 ANQGSEA. This CDR3 comprises 12 residues. The chain's CDR3 is CSVERLHGTQYF. Here the CDR3 DNA reads TGCAGCGTCGAACGACTGCACGGGACGCAGTATTTT.

In its sample, this clone was seen a few times. The chain uses TRBV30 and TRBJ1-2, with D unclear. Trimming removed 5 bases from V and 4 bases from J, with 14 bases in between. The germline gives CDR1 GTSNPN, CDR2 SVGIG (reference sequence). The CDR3 runs to 13 residues. The CDR3 region is CAWHNPRTYGYTF. In DNA form, the CDR3 reads TGTGCCTGGCACAACCCCCGCACCTATGGCTACACCTTC.

In its sample, this clone was seen a few times. V usage is TRBV7-9 and J usage is TRBJ2-1; TRBD2 is a possible D gene (7 bases). The CDR3 sequence is 12 residues long. Deletions cut 8 bases from V and 6 bases from J, with 11 bases between. Germline CDR1 is SEHNR and CDR2 is FQNEAQ (reference sequence). CDR3 bases: TGTGCCAGCCGGGGGGCGGGCAATGAGCAGTTCTTC. It yields the protein CASRGAGNEQFF.

The chain uses TRBV27 and TRBJ1-1; 9 nucleotides line up with TRBD1. The germline V gene encodes CDR1 MNHEY and CDR2 SMNVEV (reference sequence). V lost 6 bases, J lost 4 bases, and 9 bases stayed unmatched. The CDR3 contains 15 residues. The DNA for the CDR3 is TGTGCCAGCAGCCCTACAGGGGGCATCAGCACTGAAGCTTTCTTT. Translated, it gives CASSPTGGISTEAFF.